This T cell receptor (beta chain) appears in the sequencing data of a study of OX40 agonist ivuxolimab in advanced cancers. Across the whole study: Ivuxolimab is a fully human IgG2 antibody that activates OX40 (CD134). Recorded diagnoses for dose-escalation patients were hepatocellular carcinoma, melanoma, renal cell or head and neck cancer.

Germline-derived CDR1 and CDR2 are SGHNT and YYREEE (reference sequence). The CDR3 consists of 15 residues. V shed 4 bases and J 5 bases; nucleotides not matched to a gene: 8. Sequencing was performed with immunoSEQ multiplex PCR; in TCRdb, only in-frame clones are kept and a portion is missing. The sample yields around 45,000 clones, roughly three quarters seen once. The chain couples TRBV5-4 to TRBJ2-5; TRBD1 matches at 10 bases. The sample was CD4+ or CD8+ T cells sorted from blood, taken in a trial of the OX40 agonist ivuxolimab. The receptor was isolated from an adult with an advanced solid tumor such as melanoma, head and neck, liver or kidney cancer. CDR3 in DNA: TGTGCCAGCAGCCCGACGACAGGGGGCGGGGAGACCCAGTACTTC. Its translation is CASSPTTGGGETQYF.